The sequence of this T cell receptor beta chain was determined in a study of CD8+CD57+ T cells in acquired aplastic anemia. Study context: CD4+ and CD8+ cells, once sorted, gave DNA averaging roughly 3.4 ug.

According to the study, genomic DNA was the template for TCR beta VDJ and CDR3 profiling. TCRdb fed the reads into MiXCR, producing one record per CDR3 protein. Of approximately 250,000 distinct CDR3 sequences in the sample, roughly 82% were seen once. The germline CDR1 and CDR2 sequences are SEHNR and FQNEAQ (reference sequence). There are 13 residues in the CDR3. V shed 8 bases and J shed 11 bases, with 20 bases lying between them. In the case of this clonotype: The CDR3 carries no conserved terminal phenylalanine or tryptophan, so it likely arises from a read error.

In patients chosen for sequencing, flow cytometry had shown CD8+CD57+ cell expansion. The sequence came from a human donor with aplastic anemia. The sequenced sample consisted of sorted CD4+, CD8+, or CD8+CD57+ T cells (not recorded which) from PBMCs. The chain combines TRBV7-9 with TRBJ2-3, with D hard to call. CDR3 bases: TGTGCCAGCGGGTACGGAAGCAGAGAGAGGCAGTATTAT. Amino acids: CASGYGSRERQYY.